This T cell receptor beta chain was sequenced in a study of Graves' ophthalmopathy and Graves' hyperthyroidism. Study overall: At initial diagnosis, peripheral blood was obtained, and this preceded any treatment.

V was pared by 5 bases and J by 4 bases, with 7 bases of the junction left unmatched. CDR3 size: 14 residues. CDR1 and CDR2 (germline): MNHNS, SASEGT. The authors diagnosed from clinical symptoms, serum thyroxine, TRAb, thyroid ultrasound and orbital computed tomography. As the template, RNA transcripts were used to amplify TCR beta CDR3 regions. A first-round RT-PCR used HTBI primers, followed by a second-round multiplex PCR. TCRdb redid the calling of the multiplex PCR reads with MiXCR, one entry per CDR3 protein. The repertoire holds some 380,000 distinct CDR3 sequences, with less than 20% as singletons.

The source material was peripheral blood. The chain recombines TRBV6-1 with TRBJ1-2, with TRBD1 identical over 7 bases. The source of this sequence is a woman aged 18-35 years with stable Graves' hyperthyroidism. The CDR3 is CASSTGDLGYGYTF. In DNA form, the CDR3 reads TGTGCCAGCAGTACAGGGGATCTGGGCTATGGCTACACCTTC.